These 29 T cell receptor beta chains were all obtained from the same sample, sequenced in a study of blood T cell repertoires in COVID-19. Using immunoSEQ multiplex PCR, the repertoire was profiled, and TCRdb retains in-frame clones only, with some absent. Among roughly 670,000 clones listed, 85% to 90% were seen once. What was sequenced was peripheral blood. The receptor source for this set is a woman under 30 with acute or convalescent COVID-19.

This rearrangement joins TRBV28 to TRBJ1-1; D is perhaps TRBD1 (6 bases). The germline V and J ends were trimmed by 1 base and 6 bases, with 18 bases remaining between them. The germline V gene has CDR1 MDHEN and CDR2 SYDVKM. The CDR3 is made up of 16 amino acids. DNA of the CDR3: TGTGCCAGCAGTTTATATCGCCCAGGGGAGTACCCTGAAGCTTTCTTT. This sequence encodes CASSLYRPGEYPEAFF.

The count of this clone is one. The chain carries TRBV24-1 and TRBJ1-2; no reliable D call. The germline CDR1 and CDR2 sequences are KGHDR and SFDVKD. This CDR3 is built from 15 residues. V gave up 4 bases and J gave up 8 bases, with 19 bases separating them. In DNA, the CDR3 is TGTGCCACCAGTGACTCGGGTACGGGTTTTAGGGGCTACACCTTC. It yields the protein CATSDSGTGFRGYTF.

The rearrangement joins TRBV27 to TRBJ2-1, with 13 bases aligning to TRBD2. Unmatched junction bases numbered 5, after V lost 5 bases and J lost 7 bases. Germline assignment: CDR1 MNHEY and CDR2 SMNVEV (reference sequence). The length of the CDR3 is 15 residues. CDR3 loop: CASSQLAGGPNEQFF. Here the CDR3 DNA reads TGTGCCAGCAGTCAACTAGCGGGGGGGCCGAATGAGCAGTTCTTC.

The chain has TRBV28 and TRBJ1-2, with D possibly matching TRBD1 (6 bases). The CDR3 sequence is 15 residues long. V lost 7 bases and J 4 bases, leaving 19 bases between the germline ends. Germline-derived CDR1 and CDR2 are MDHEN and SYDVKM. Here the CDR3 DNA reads TGTGCCAGCAAAGAGTCAGGGGAGTACGTCTATGGCTACACCTTC. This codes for CASKESGEYVYGYTF.

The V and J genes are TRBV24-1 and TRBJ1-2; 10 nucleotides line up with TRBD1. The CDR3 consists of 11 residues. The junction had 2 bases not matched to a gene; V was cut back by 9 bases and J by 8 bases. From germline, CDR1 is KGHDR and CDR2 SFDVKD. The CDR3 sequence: CATRDRGGYTF. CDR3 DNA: TGTGCCACCCGGGACAGGGGCGGCTACACCTTC.

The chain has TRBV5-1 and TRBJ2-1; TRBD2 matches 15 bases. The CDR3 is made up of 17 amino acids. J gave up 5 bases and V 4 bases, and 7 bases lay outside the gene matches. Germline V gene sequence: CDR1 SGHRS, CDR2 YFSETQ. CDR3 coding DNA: TGCGCCAGCAGCCCCGGGACTAGCGGGAGGTCGAACAATGAGCAGTTCTTC. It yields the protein CASSPGTSGRSNNEQFF.

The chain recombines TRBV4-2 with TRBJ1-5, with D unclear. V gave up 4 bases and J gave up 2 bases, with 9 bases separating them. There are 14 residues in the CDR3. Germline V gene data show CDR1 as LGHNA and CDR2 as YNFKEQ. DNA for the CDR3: TGTGCCAGCAGCCCACTTGGAGGCAATCAGCCCCAGCATTTT. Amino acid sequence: CASSPLGGNQPQHF.

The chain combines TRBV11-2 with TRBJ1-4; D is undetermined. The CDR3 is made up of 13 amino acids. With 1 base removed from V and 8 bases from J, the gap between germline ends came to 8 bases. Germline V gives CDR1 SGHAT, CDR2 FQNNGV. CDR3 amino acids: CASSLVGEEKLFF. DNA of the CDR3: TGTGCCAGCAGCTTAGTTGGGGAGGAAAAACTGTTTTTT.

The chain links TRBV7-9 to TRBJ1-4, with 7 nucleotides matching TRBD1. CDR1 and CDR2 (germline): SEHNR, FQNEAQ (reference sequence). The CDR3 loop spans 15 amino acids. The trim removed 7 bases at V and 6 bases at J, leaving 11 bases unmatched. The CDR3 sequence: CASTLKGASDEKLFF. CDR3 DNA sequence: TGTGCCAGCACCCTTAAGGGGGCATCTGATGAAAAACTGTTTTTT.

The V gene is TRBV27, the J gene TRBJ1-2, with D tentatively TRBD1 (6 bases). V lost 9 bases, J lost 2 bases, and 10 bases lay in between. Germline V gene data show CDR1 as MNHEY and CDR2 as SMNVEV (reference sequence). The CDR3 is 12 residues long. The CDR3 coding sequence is TGTGCCAGTGGTCAGGGGAACTATGGCTACACCTTC. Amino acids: CASGQGNYGYTF.

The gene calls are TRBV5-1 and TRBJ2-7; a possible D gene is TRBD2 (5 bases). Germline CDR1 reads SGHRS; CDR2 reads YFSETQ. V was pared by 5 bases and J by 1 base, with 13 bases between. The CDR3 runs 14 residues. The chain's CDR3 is CASSRLYPSYEQYF. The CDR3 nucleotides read TGCGCCAGCAGTCGACTATATCCGTCCTACGAGCAGTACTTC.

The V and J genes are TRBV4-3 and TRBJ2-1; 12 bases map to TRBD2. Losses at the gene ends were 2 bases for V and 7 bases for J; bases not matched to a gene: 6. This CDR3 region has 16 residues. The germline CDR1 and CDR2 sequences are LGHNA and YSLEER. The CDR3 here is CASSQYLAGGPNEQFF. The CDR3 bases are TGCGCCAGCAGCCAATATCTAGCGGGGGGGCCAAATGAGCAGTTCTTC.

The CDR3 here is CASKAGSEAFF. The CDR3 nucleotides are TGTGCCAGCAAAGCGGGCAGTGAAGCTTTCTTT. The V gene is TRBV2, the J gene TRBJ1-1, with D hard to call. Germline loops: CDR1 SNHLY, CDR2 FYNNEI. Trimming took 7 bases from V and 7 from J, leaving 10 bases between them. CDR3 length: 11 residues.

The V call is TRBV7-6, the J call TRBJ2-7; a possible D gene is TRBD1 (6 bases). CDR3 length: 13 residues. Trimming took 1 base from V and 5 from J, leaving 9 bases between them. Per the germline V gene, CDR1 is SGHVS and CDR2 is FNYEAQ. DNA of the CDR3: TGTGCCAGCAGCTTAGGGGACACCCACGAGCAGTACTTC. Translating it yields CASSLGDTHEQYF.

The CDR3 DNA sequence: TGTGCCAGTAGTAGGGACAGCACCTCTGGAAACACCATATATTTT. It translates to CASSRDSTSGNTIYF. The chain is built from TRBV19 and TRBJ1-3; the match to TRBD1 covers 7 bases. From germline, CDR1 is LNHDA and CDR2 SQIVND (reference sequence). The CDR3 spans 15 residues. V trimming: 4 bases; J trimming: 0 bases; junction bases outside the gene matches: 3.

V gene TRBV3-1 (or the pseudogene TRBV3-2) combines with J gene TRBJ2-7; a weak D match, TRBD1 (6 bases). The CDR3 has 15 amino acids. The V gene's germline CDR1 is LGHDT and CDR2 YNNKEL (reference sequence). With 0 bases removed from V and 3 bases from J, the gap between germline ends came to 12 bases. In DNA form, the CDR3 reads TGTGCCAGCAGCCAAGATCTGATACAGGGCTACGAGCAGTACTTC. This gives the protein CASSQDLIQGYEQYF.

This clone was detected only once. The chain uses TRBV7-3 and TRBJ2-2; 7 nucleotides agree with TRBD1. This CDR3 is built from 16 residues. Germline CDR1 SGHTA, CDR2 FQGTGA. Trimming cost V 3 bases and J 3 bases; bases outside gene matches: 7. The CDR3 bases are TGTGCCAGCAGCTTGGTAGGGGGCTGGTACACCGGGGAGCTGTTTTTT. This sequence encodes CASSLVGGWYTGELFF.

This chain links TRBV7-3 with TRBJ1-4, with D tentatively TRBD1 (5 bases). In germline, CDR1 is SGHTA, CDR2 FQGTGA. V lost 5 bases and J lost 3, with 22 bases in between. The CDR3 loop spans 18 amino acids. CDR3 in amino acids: CASSGGEGLSDANEKLFF. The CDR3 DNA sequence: TGTGCCAGCAGCGGAGGGGAGGGCCTCTCGGATGCTAATGAAAAACTGTTTTTT.

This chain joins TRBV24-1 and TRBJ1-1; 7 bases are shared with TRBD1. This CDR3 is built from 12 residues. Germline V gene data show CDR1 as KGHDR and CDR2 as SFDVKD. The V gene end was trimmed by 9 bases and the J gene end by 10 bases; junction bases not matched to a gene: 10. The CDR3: CATRDRVWRAFF. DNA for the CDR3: TGTGCCACCCGAGACAGGGTGTGGAGAGCTTTCTTT.

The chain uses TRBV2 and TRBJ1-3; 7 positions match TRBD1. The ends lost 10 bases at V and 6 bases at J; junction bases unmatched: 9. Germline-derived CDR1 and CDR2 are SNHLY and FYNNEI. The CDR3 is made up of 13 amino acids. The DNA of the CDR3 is TGTGCCACCAACAGGGGTACCTTAAACACCATATATTTT. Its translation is CATNRGTLNTIYF.

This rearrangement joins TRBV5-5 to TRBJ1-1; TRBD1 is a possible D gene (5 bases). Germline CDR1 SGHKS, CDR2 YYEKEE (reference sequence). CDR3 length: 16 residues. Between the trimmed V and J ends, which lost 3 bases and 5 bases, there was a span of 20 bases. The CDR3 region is CASSWGGAEGNTEAFF. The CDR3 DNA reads TGTGCCAGCAGCTGGGGAGGGGCAGAAGGTAATACTGAAGCTTTCTTT.

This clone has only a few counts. This CDR3 is CASSPTGRAEQPQHF. In DNA, the CDR3 is TGTGCCAGCAGCCCTACCGGCAGGGCCGAACAGCCCCAGCATTTT. The rearrangement uses TRBV9 and TRBJ1-5; D is perhaps TRBD1 (5 bases). With 4 bases removed from V and 7 bases from J, the gap between germline ends came to 18 bases. Germline CDR1 reads SGDLS; CDR2 reads YYNGEE. The CDR3 covers 15 residues. Full variable domain (remainder filled in from reference TRBV9 and TRBJ1-5): DSGVTQTPKHLITATGQRVTLRCSPRSGDLSVYWYQQSLDQGLQFLIQYYNGEERAKGNILERFSAQQFPDLHSELNLSSLELGDSALYFCASSPTGRAEQPQHFGDGTRLSIL.

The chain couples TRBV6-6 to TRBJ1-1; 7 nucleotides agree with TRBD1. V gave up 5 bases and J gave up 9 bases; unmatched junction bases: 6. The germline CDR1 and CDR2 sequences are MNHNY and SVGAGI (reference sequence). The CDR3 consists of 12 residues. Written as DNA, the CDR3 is TGTGCCAGCAGTCAAGACAGGGAGAAAGCTTTCTTT. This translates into CASSQDREKAFF.

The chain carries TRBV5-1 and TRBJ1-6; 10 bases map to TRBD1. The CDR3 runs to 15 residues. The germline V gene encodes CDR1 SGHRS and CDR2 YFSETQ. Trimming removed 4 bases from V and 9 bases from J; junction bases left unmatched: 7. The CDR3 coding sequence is TGCGCCAGCAGCGACAGGGGGCGCGGAATTTCACCCCTCCACTTT. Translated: CASSDRGRGISPLHF.

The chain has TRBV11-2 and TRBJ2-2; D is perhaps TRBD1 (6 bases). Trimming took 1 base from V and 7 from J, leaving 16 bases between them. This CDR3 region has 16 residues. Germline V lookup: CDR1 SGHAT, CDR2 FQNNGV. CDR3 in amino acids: CASSLVQGPLIGELFF. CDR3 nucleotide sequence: TGTGCCAGCAGCTTAGTTCAGGGGCCATTGATCGGGGAGCTGTTTTTT.

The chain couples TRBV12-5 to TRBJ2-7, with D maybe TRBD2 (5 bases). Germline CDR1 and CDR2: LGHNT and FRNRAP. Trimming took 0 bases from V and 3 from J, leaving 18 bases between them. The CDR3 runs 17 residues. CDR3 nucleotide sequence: TGTGCTAGTGGTTTGGTATTAGAGGGAACCCAACACTACGAGCAGTACTTC. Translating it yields CASGLVLEGTQHYEQYF.

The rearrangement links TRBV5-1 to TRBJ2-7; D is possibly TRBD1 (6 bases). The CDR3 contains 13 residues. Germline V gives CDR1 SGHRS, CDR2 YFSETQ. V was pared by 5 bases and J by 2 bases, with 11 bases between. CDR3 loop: CASRGAGTYEQYF. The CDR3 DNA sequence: TGCGCCAGCAGGGGGGCAGGGACCTACGAGCAGTACTTC.

The CDR3 region has the DNA TGTGCCACCTCGGACAGCCAATACGAGCAGTACTTC. This gives the protein CATSDSQYEQYF. This chain connects TRBV6-5 to TRBJ2-7; D might be TRBD1 (6 bases). The CDR3 sequence is 12 residues long. Per germline, CDR1 MNHEY and CDR2 SVGAGI. Trimming took 10 bases from V and 4 from J, leaving 14 bases between them.

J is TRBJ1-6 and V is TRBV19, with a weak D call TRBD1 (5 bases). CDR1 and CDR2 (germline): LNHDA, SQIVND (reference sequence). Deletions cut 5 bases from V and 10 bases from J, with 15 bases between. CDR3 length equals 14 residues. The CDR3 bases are TGTGCCAGTAGTCGGGACTCTGGCCGATCACCCCTCCACTTT. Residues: CASSRDSGRSPLHF.